These T cell receptor beta chains were read from a single sample in a study of cytomegalovirus exposure and HLA in healthy donors. Libraries were prepared by immunoSEQ multiplex PCR; TCRdb keeps only in-frame clonotypes and omits some of them. The sample lists over 80,000 clones, approximately 83% occurring once. The sequenced sample consisted of PBMCs. The receptor source for this set is a man aged 45-60 years in good health and CMV-seronegative. CDR3s include the opening cysteine and the closing phenylalanine or tryptophan. The order of the fields is clone size, J gene, D gene, V gene, CDR3 protein, CDR3 DNA. D genes are given only for firm matches. The size field is filled for only some rows; it gives once, few, many or a size class.

.,TRBJ2-7,TRBD2,TRBV6-5,CASSLTSVPYEQYF,TGTGCCAGCAGTTTGACTAGCGTACCCTACGAGCAGTACTTC
.,TRBJ1-5,.,TRBV5-5,CASSFGEGWSNQPQHF,TGTGCCAGCAGCTTCGGGGAGGGCTGGAGCAATCAGCCCCAGCATTTT
.,TRBJ2-1,TRBD2,TRBV4-2,CASSQDSLAGGNEQFF,TGTGCCAGCAGCCAAGATAGTCTAGCGGGAGGTAATGAGCAGTTCTTC
.,TRBJ2-2,.,TRBV5-1,CASSLVASREGELFF,TGCGCCAGCAGCCTTGTGGCCTCCCGGGAGGGGGAGCTGTTTTTT
.,TRBJ2-7,.,TRBV10-1,CASTRYPNRDPAYEQYF,TGCGCCAGCACCCGATACCCAAACAGGGATCCAGCCTACGAGCAGTACTTC
.,TRBJ2-3,.,TRBV18,CASSRAQVGAGSTDTQYF,TGTGCCAGCTCACGGGCCCAGGTCGGCGCGGGGAGCACAGATACGCAGTATTTT
.,TRBJ1-2,TRBD1,TRBV2,CARTGGVGYTF,TGTGCCAGAACAGGGGGCGTTGGCTACACCTTC
few,TRBJ2-7,TRBD1,TRBV13,CASSPVGQGRGEQYF,TGTGCCAGCAGTCCCGTGGGACAGGGGCGAGGGGAGCAGTACTTC
.,TRBJ1-5,.,TRBV2,CASSPAGYSNQPQHF,TGTGCCAGCAGCCCCGCAGGGTATAGCAATCAGCCCCAGCATTTT
.,TRBJ2-7,.,TRBV4-2,CASSQRQEEGYEQYF,TGTGCCAGCAGCCAGAGACAGGAAGAGGGGTACGAGCAGTACTTC
.,TRBJ2-1,TRBD1,TRBV19,CASSIGTGNNEQFF,TGTGCCAGTAGTATAGGGACAGGGAACAATGAGCAGTTCTTC
.,TRBJ1-2,.,TRBV29-1,CSVRQVSNYGYTF,TGCAGCGTCAGACAGGTTTCCAACTATGGCTACACCTTC
once,TRBJ2-2,TRBD2,TRBV7-9,CASSLVGAGRETGELFF,TGTGCCAGCAGCTTAGTAGGCGCAGGGAGGGAAACCGGGGAGCTGTTTTTT
.,TRBJ2-5,.,TRBV5-4,CASSRAQGSLGETQYF,TGTGCCAGCAGCCGGGCTCAGGGCAGTTTGGGAGAGACCCAGTACTTC
.,TRBJ1-2,.,TRBV4-3,CASSQDLGGHYGYTF,TGCGCCAGCAGCCAAGATCTAGGGGGTCACTATGGCTACACCTTC
few,TRBJ2-3,TRBD2,TRBV5-1,CASSLYQREVADTQYF,TGCGCCAGCAGCTTGTATCAGCGGGAGGTTGCAGATACGCAGTATTTT
.,TRBJ2-7,TRBD1,TRBV5-1,CASSSGTGIHEQYF,TGCGCCAGCAGCTCCGGGACAGGGATCCACGAGCAGTACTTC
once,TRBJ2-7,TRBD2,TRBV5-1,CASSLDVAGGSEQYF,TGCGCCAGCAGCTTGGACGTAGCGGGAGGATCCGAGCAGTACTTC
.,TRBJ1-2,TRBD1,TRBV28,CASSSTGEDWGYTF,TGTGCCAGCAGCTCGACAGGGGAGGACTGGGGGTACACCTTC
few,TRBJ1-1,TRBD1,TRBV6-5,CASGPGGGNTEAFF,TGTGCCAGCGGCCCAGGGGGAGGGAACACTGAAGCTTTCTTT
once,TRBJ2-7,TRBD2,TRBV10-3,CAISEKRLAESTYEQYF,TGTGCCATCAGTGAGAAACGACTAGCGGAGAGCACCTACGAGCAGTACTTC
.,TRBJ1-4,.,TRBV29-1,CSVMDTANEKLFF,TGCAGCGTTATGGACACGGCTAATGAAAAACTGTTTTTT
.,TRBJ1-1,TRBD1,TRBV7-2,CASSLATGYVTEAFF,TGTGCCAGCAGCTTAGCGACAGGGTATGTGACTGAAGCTTTCTTT
.,TRBJ2-3,TRBD2,TRBV28,CASRRTSGRADTQYF,TGTGCCAGCAGAAGGACTAGCGGGAGGGCAGATACGCAGTATTTT
.,TRBJ1-2,.,TRBV7-9,CASSFRQEEGYTF,TGTGCCAGCAGCTTTCGGCAGGAGGAAGGCTACACCTTC
.,TRBJ1-5,TRBD1,TRBV7-2,CASAVTGGYNQPQHF,TGTGCCAGCGCAGTAACAGGGGGTTACAATCAGCCCCAGCATTTT
.,TRBJ1-4,.,TRBV5-1,CASSLGVGRYNNEKLFF,TGCGCCAGCAGTCTAGGGGTTGGCCGGTACAACAATGAAAAACTGTTTTTT
.,TRBJ2-3,.,TRBV27,CASSLSPSDTQYF,TGTGCCAGCAGTTTATCTCCCTCAGATACGCAGTATTTT
few,TRBJ2-1,.,TRBV7-9,CASTLRGEDNEQFF,TGTGCCAGCACCCTGAGAGGGGAGGACAATGAGCAGTTCTTC
.,TRBJ2-3,TRBD2,TRBV9,CASSVFKGLAGGPGTDTQYF,TGTGCCAGCAGCGTATTCAAGGGACTAGCGGGAGGGCCCGGCACAGATACGCAGTATTTT
.,TRBJ2-3,TRBD2,TRBV4-2,CASSLLAGGSTDTQYF,TGTGCCAGCAGCCTCTTAGCGGGAGGGAGCACAGATACGCAGTATTTT
.,TRBJ2-3,TRBD1,TRBV2,CATSGTGGSDTQYF,TGTGCCACCTCCGGGACAGGGGGTTCAGATACGCAGTATTTT
few,TRBJ2-5,.,TRBV28,CASGASPTQETQYF,TGTGCCAGCGGAGCGAGCCCTACGCAAGAGACCCAGTACTTC
.,TRBJ1-1,.,TRBV15,CATSRDRGAGVSTEAFF,TGTGCCACCAGCAGAGATCGTGGGGCAGGGGTCTCCACTGAAGCTTTCTTT
few,TRBJ1-2,.,TRBV5-6,CASSLGSGHYGYTF,TGTGCCAGCAGCTTGGGCTCAGGCCACTATGGCTACACCTTC
.,TRBJ2-3,TRBD1,TRBV5-5,CASSFEGAADTQYF,TGTGCCAGCAGCTTTGAGGGGGCAGCGGATACGCAGTATTTT
.,TRBJ2-1,TRBD1,TRBV6-5,CASSYLSEGARNEQFF,TGTGCCAGCAGTTACCTGTCTGAGGGGGCGAGAAATGAGCAGTTCTTC
.,TRBJ1-1,.,TRBV7-2,CATSRQMNTEAFF,TGTGCTACGTCGCGACAGATGAACACTGAAGCTTTCTTT
few,TRBJ2-7,TRBD1,TRBV30,CAWSTGTGGLKEQYF,TGTGCCTGGAGTACCGGGACAGGGGGCCTAAAGGAGCAGTACTTC